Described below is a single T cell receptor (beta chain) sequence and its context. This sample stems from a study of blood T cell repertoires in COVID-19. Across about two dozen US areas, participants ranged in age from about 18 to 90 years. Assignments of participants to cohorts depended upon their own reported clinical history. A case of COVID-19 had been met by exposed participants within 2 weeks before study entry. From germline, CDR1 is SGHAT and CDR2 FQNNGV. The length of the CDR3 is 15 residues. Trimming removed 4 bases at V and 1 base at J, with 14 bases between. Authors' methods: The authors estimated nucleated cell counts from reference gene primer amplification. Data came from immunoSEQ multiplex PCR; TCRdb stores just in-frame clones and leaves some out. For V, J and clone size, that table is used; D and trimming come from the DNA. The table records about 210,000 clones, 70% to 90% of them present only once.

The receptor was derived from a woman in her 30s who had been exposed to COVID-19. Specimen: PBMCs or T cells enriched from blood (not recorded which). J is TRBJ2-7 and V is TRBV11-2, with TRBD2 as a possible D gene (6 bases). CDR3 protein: CASSYPWRESYEQYF. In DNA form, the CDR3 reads TGTGCCAGCAGCTACCCCTGGCGGGAATCCTACGAGCAGTACTTC.